These 18 T cell receptor beta chains share one sample of origin, sequenced in a study of identical twins. One entry per CDR3 protein results from TCRdb running MiXCR on the 5' RACE reads. The sample carries around 650,000 distinct CDR3 sequences, roughly 6.6% recorded once. The sample was also reused in another study, on yellow fever vaccine responses in identical twins.

The sequenced sample was PBMCs. The source of these receptors is a woman under 30 in good health.

In its sample, this clonotype was seen a few times. The V and J genes are TRBV4-1 and TRBJ1-5; no clear D. There are 14 residues in the CDR3. CDR1 and CDR2 (germline): MGHRA, YSYEKL. V was pared by 0 bases and J by 1 base, with 4 bases between. The CDR3 region has the DNA TGCGCCAGCAGCCAAGACGGAAGCAATCAGCCCCAGCATTTT. It translates to CASSQDGSNQPQHF.

As to this clonotype: A much bigger clone sits one base away, suggesting this may be a read error. The V and J genes are TRBV20-1 and TRBJ2-3; D gene uncertain. CDR3 length: 16 residues. Germline V lookup: CDR1 DFQATT, CDR2 SNEGSKA (reference sequence). The CDR3 nucleotides read TGCAGTGCCCCGATCCGGCTTATCAGCACCGCAGATATGCAGTATTTT. Amino acid sequence: CSAPIRLISTADMQYF.

This clonotype was counted between two and nine times. CDR3 nucleotides: TGTGCCAGCAGTTCGGCAAGAAAGAACACTGAAGCTTTCTTT. Translating gives CASSSARKNTEAFF. The gene calls are TRBV12-3 or TRBV12-4 and TRBJ1-1; D uncertain. Trimming took 4 bases from V and 1 from J, leaving 10 bases between them. The CDR3 loop spans 14 amino acids.

The rearrangement uses TRBV20-1 and TRBJ1-1; 7 bases are shared with TRBD1. The germline V gene encodes CDR1 DFQATT and CDR2 SNEGSKA (reference sequence). CDR3 length: 13 residues. The V gene end was trimmed by 4 bases and the J gene end by 5 bases; junction bases not matched to a gene: 7. The CDR3 loop reads CSAKTGSETEAFF. Written as DNA, the CDR3 is TGCAGTGCTAAGACAGGGAGTGAGACTGAAGCTTTCTTT.

This rearrangement joins TRBV10-3 to TRBJ2-3; D may correspond to TRBD1 or TRBD2 (5 bases each). CDR1 and CDR2 from the germline V gene are ENHRY and SYGVKD. CDR3 length equals 20 residues. Trimming left V 4 bases short and J 2 bases short, with 28 bases between. CDR3 DNA: TGTGCCATCAGTGGCTTCGGGGCAGAGTCGGGTGGGTTCCTCACAGATACGCAGTATTTT. It translates to CAISGFGAESGGFLTDTQYF.

This chain links TRBV29-1 with TRBJ2-3, with 9 bases that match TRBD2. The CDR3 totals 16 residues. Germline values: CDR1 SQVTM, CDR2 ANQGSEA. Trimming at V came to 3 bases and at J to 2 bases, leaving 9 bases not matched to a gene. CDR3 sequence reads: CSVEGVAGEVTDTQYF. The CDR3 coding sequence is TGCAGCGTTGAGGGGGTAGCGGGGGAGGTCACAGATACGCAGTATTTT.

This clonotype was seen a few times. The genes are TRBV28 and TRBJ2-7, with a tentative D call TRBD2 (7 bases). The germline CDR1 and CDR2 sequences are MDHEN and SYDVKM. There are 15 residues in the CDR3. V was cut by 3 bases and J by 5 bases, with 17 bases left in between. The CDR3 nucleotides read TGTGCCAGCAGTTTCCGGCTGGGGGCGGGGGACGAGCAGTACGTC. Encoded protein: CASSFRLGAGDEQYV.

This clonotype was counted at least ten times. The chain joins TRBV3-1 to TRBJ2-1; no firm D call. V lost 2 bases to trimming and J lost 10 bases, with 12 bases between them. CDR3 length equals 13 residues. The germline CDR1 and CDR2 sequences are LGHDT and YNNKEL (reference sequence). In DNA form, the CDR3 reads TGTGCCAGCAGCCAATACCTAGGGCCGGAGCAGTTCTTC. Translated, it gives CASSQYLGPEQFF.

This clonotype has a count of ten or more. This chain links TRBV6-1 with TRBJ2-1; TRBD2 agrees at 8 bases. The J segment lost 5 bases and the V segment lost 5 bases, leaving 5 bases of the junction unmatched. This CDR3 is 14 amino acids long. Germline-derived CDR1 and CDR2 are MNHNS and SASEGT. CDR3 DNA: TGTGCCAGCAGTCGACTAGCGACCAACAATGAGCAGTTCTTC. This sequence encodes CASSRLATNNEQFF.

This clonotype has more than one count but fewer than ten. The chain combines TRBV29-1 with TRBJ1-2, with 7 bases lining up with TRBD1. Per germline, CDR1 SQVTM and CDR2 ANQGSEA. Germline trimming cut 4 bases from V and 8 bases from J; bases unmatched to any gene: 13. CDR3 length equals 14 residues. CDR3: CSVGRTGGVLGYTF. The DNA of the CDR3 is TGCAGCGTTGGACGGACAGGCGGGGTTTTGGGCTACACCTTC.

This clonotype was seen repeatedly, ten times or more. This rearrangement joins TRBV5-1 to TRBJ2-2; D not certain. Germline CDR1 reads SGHRS; CDR2 reads YFSETQ. V lost 0 bases, J lost 8 bases, and 11 bases lay in between. The length of the CDR3 is 14 residues. CDR3 DNA sequence: TGCGCCAGCAGCTTGGCATGGCCTGGTGGGGAGCTGTTTTTT. It yields the protein CASSLAWPGGELFF.

The chain is built from TRBV28 and TRBJ1-2; the D is unclear. The CDR3 totals 14 residues. Germline CDR1 is MDHEN and CDR2 is SYDVKM. Trimming shortened V by 7 bases and J by 4 bases, and 16 bases separated the two germline ends. The CDR3 region has the DNA TGTGCCAGCACCGTAGACCCCGGCGGCTATGGCTACACCTTC. Amino acid sequence: CASTVDPGGYGYTF.

The V call is TRBV12-3 or TRBV12-4, the J call TRBJ1-5, with D possibly matching TRBD1 (6 bases). Between the trimmed V and J ends, which lost 2 bases and 2 bases, there was a span of 10 bases. This CDR3 has 15 amino acids. CDR3 in amino acids: CASSLLAGGNQPQHF. In nucleotides, the CDR3 is TGTGCCAGCAGTTTATTGGCAGGGGGCAATCAGCCCCAGCATTTT.

In this sample, this clonotype turned up many times. The chain links TRBV27 to TRBJ2-1, with D uncertain. V was shortened by 9 bases and J by 9 bases, with 9 bases between the two germline ends. The CDR3 covers 10 residues. The germline CDR1 and CDR2 sequences are MNHEY and SMNVEV (reference sequence). CDR3 region: CASGLGEQFF. CDR3 DNA sequence: TGTGCCAGTGGGTTGGGTGAGCAGTTCTTC.

CDR3 in amino acids: CSARLGQDNQPQHF. Here the CDR3 DNA reads TGCAGTGCTAGATTGGGACAAGACAATCAGCCCCAGCATTTT. The J gene is TRBJ1-5, the V gene TRBV20-1, with a weak D call TRBD1 (6 bases). This CDR3 has 14 amino acids. Germline assignment: CDR1 DFQATT and CDR2 SNEGSKA (reference sequence). V was pared by 2 bases and J by 3 bases, with 11 bases between.

The chain joins TRBV27 to TRBJ2-7; the D gene is possibly TRBD2 (5 bases). This CDR3 spans 14 amino acids. V lost 8 bases and J lost 0, with 14 bases in between. Germline V gene sequence: CDR1 MNHEY, CDR2 SMNVEV (reference sequence). The CDR3 is CASQTSRNSYEQYF. The CDR3 bases are TGTGCCAGCCAAACTAGTCGGAACTCCTACGAGCAGTACTTC.

A few counts support this clonotype. This sequence joins TRBV27 and TRBJ1-2; D might be TRBD1 (6 bases). The V end was cut by 5 bases, the J end by 8 bases, with 18 bases between. Germline V gene sequence: CDR1 MNHEY, CDR2 SMNVEV (reference sequence). CDR3 length: 14 residues. CDR3 nucleotides: TGTGCCAGCAGTCCCCGGACAGCGCCTAGGGGCTACACCTTC. It translates to CASSPRTAPRGYTF.

The genes are TRBV10-3 and TRBJ2-7; 7 nucleotides align to TRBD1. V trimming: 6 bases; J trimming: 2 bases; junction bases outside the gene matches: 7. The CDR3 is made up of 14 amino acids. Germline V gene sequence: CDR1 ENHRY, CDR2 SYGVKD. The CDR3 DNA is TGTGCCATCAGACAACCGGGACAGACCTACGAGCAGTACTTC. This sequence encodes CAIRQPGQTYEQYF.